These 10 T cell receptor beta chains originate from one sample sequenced in a study of T cell repertoires in cytomegalovirus infection. Their antigen targets remain unknown. One entry per CDR3 protein results from TCRdb running MiXCR on the reads. The sample shows about 890,000 distinct CDR3 sequences, about a third of them seen only once. The source was cultured CD8+ T cells from PBMCs, collected from culture after CMV antigen stimulation. These receptors all stem from a human donor in good health (CMV status not recorded). Some clones in this sample may be carry-over from other donors' samples.

The chain combines TRBV4-3 with TRBJ1-1; D is ambiguous. V gave up 0 bases and J gave up 7 bases, with 6 bases separating them. CDR3 length: 12 residues. The germline gives CDR1 LGHNA, CDR2 YSLEER. CDR3 region: CASSQDLGEAFF. The DNA for the CDR3 is TGCGCCAGCAGCCAAGATCTAGGTGAAGCTTTCTTT.

This clonotype was detected many times. The V call is TRBV6-2 or TRBV6-3, the J call TRBJ2-2; TRBD1 matches 8 bases. V lost 6 bases and J lost 5; bases outside the gene matches: 8. This CDR3 is built from 15 residues. Per the germline V gene, CDR1 is MNHEY and CDR2 is SVGEGT. The CDR3 nucleotides are TGTGCCAGCAGACTAGGACAGGGAGAAACCGGGGAGCTGTTTTTT. It specifies CASRLGQGETGELFF.

V is TRBV5-6 and J is TRBJ2-5; the D gene is possibly TRBD2 (6 bases). The germline V gene has CDR1 SGHDT and CDR2 YYEEEE. Trimming cost V 4 bases and J 5 bases, with 15 bases left between them. The CDR3 length is 14 residues. The CDR3 DNA reads as TGTGCCAGCAGCCCTTTGACACGGGGGGAGACCCAGTACTTC. Translation: CASSPLTRGETQYF.

The V call is TRBV6-6, the J call TRBJ2-7; no firm D call. CDR3 size: 13 residues. V was clipped by 2 bases and J by 4 bases, with 9 bases between them. The germline V gene has CDR1 MNHNY and CDR2 SVGAGI (reference sequence). In DNA, the CDR3 is TGTGCCAGCAGTTACGGCGGAAGATACGAGCAGTACGTC. Its translation is CASSYGGRYEQYV.

The CDR3 sequence: CSAPGAKSYNEQFF. DNA of the CDR3: TGCAGTGCTCCAGGGGCGAAGTCCTACAATGAGCAGTTCTTC. This sequence joins TRBV20-1 and TRBJ2-1, with D perhaps matching TRBD1 (6 bases). The CDR3 loop spans 14 amino acids. In germline, CDR1 is DFQATT, CDR2 SNEGSKA (reference sequence). The V gene lost 5 bases and the J gene lost 1 base, with 12 bases spanning the gap.

This clonotype occurred once. This chain connects TRBV5-1 to TRBJ2-3, with D maybe TRBD2 (6 bases). CDR1 and CDR2 (germline): SGHRS, YFSETQ. This CDR3 has 15 residues. Trimming took 3 bases from V and 4 from J, leaving 15 bases between them. CDR3 bases: TGCGCCAGCAGCTCGGGACTCACTCCGGCAGATACGCAGTATTTT. Translated: CASSSGLTPADTQYF.

This clonotype has ten or more counts. The chain employs TRBV28 and TRBJ1-1, with D maybe TRBD1 (5 bases). The V and J ends lost 1 base and 6 bases respectively, with 12 bases between them. From germline, CDR1 is MDHEN and CDR2 SYDVKM. This CDR3 comprises 14 residues. The CDR3 DNA is TGTGCCAGCAGTTTATTGAGGGACTCCGCTGAAGCTTTCTTT. It specifies CASSLLRDSAEAFF.

The chain is built from TRBV4-3 and TRBJ2-1; 8 bases map to TRBD1. Germline-derived CDR1 and CDR2 are LGHNA and YSLEER. V trimming: 6 bases; J trimming: 8 bases; junction bases outside the gene matches: 0. The CDR3 is made up of 11 amino acids. For the CDR3, the DNA is TGCGCCAGCAGGGACAGGGATGAGCAGTTCTTC. This sequence encodes CASRDRDEQFF.

The chain combines TRBV7-8 with TRBJ2-5; D is undetermined. The CDR3 has 16 residues. V was pared by 5 bases and J by 5 bases, with 21 bases between. Germline values: CDR1 SGHVS, CDR2 FQNEAQ. As DNA, the CDR3 is TGTGCCAGCAGCGTAAGGTTGTCCCCGGGTGAGGAGACCCAGTACTTC. Protein sequence: CASSVRLSPGEETQYF.

J is TRBJ2-5 and V is TRBV5-4; 7 nucleotides align to TRBD2. This CDR3 is built from 15 residues. V dropped 0 bases and J dropped 10; count of bases not matched to a gene: 12. Germline V gene data show CDR1 as SGHNT and CDR2 as YYREEE (reference sequence). The CDR3: CASSLAGDYPQGQYF. The CDR3, as DNA: TGTGCCAGCAGCTTGGCCGGGGACTACCCCCAGGGCCAGTACTTC. The full variable domain, in which reference TRBV5-4 and TRBJ2-5 provide the parts outside the CDR3, is ETGVTQSPTHLIKTRGQQVTLRCSSQSGHNTVSWYQQALGQGPQFIFQYYREEENGRGNFPPRFSGLQFPNYSSELNVNALELDDSALYLCASSLAGDYPQGQYFGPGTRLLVL.